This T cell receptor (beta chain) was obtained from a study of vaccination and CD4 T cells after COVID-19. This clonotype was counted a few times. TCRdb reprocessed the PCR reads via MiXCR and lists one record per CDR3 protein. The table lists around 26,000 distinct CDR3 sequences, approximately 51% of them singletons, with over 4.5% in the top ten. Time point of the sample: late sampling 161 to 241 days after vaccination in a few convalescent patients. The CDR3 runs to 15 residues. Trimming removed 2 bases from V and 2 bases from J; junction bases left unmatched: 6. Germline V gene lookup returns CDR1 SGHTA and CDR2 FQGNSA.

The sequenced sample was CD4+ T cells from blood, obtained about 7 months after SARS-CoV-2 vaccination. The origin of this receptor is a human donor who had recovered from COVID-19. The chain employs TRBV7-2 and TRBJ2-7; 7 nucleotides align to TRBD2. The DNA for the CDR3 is TGTGCCAGCAGCTTAAGGCTAGCGGAAACCTACGAGCAGTACTTC. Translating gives CASSLRLAETYEQYF.